Included here is one TCR beta chain sequence, with context. Its antigen is not yet known. Base qualities are not at hand, and no much larger clone is one base apart. This sample was taken from a study of T cell responses to AZD1222 COVID-19 vaccine (TCRdb year 2021). Notes on the research overall: TCR sequencing was performed for about 250 trial participants, of whom roughly 200 were given two doses of AZD1222 and around 26 were given two doses of MenACWY control vaccine. Trial participants were enrolled by age into subgroups of 18-55, 56-69 and 70-plus years, and approximately 150, 30 and 60 TCR-sequenced participants, respectively, were included in these subgroups.

The sample's time point label is to be understood as: baseline before first vaccination. The sample's treatment or condition, from its label and the paper: meningococcal conjugate vaccine given as trial control. Samples from vaccinated people were obtained from the UK trials COV001 and COV002, which included a single-blind randomized controlled phase 2/3 trial of AZD1222 (ChAdOx1 nCoV-19) in healthy adults. Trial participant PBMC samples were collected at day 0 and day 28 after the second dose for TCRbeta chain sequencing. The CDR3 regions of human TCRbeta chains were analyzed by immunosequencing. In the authors' own workflow: TCRs in the repertoires were matched against a reference library of SARS-CoV-2-specific TCRs that had been generated with the MIRA antigen-specificity platform. Breadth was defined as the fraction of unique TCRs that were SARS-CoV-2-associated. Depth was defined as the fraction of total T cells that were SARS-CoV-2-associated. Using the MIRA data, every spike-specific TCR was mapped to the spike region that the TCR reacted to and assigned to either a CD4 or a CD8 class. Log10-transformed breadth and depth values were compared by one-way ANOVA with Sidak's multiple comparisons tests. TCRdb retrieved this table from immuneACCESS and kept in-frame rearrangements only. Not all clones are present; in checked studies, unresolved V genes account for under half, and no reason is known for the remainder. From that table come the V and J calls and clone size; the DNA was used to work out D and trimming. The sample includes 200,000 or so clones, with 80% to 90% observed a single time. The biggest ten clones account for 2.5% to 3% of the sample.

Including cysteine and phenylalanine, the CDR3 has 16 amino acids. Solely the CDR3 DNA is kept, with 48 bases framed from the first base. The germline V gene sets CDR1 to SGDLS and CDR2 to YYNGEE. At the junction V is shortened by 0 bases and J by 9 bases; bases outside the gene matches: 9. What the study reported, not specific to this receptor: Because no day 14 peak-response samples were available, the repertoires could be characterized only after the peak T cell response. Most participants were white British and females outnumbered males, and the authors suggested that clonal diversity may have been underestimated. In the small 56-69-year group, the increase in depth fell short of significance, most likely because of low power. A significant rise in spike-specific TCR breadth and depth was observed after two AZD1222 doses relative to day 0 and relative to MenACWY recipients. Vaccine-associated CD4 TCRs spanned the whole spike protein, with dominant responses in regions 160-218 and 743-854. Only five to seven AZD1222 recipients were SARS-CoV-2 seropositive at baseline, limiting conclusions about previously exposed vaccinees. Epitopes outside the regions mutated in the B.1.351 and B.1.1.7 variants were reportedly recognized by nearly half of the unique spike-specific TCRs.

The TCR sequence derives from an adult in good health. Sequenced material: peripheral blood, taken on day 0 of MenACWY control vaccination. The sequence links TRBV9 to TRBJ2-1, with 10 bases aligning to TRBD2. The CDR3 protein: CASSVAGLAGESEQFF. The DNA sequence is given as TGTGCCAGCAGCGTAGCCGGGCTAGCGGGAGAGAGTGAGCAGTTCTTC.